A single sample gave rise to the 16 T cell receptor beta chains below, sequenced in a study of PD-1 blockade in classical Hodgkin lymphoma. Time point meaning: newly diagnosed, previously untreated cHL patient sample. The assay was immunoSEQ multiplex PCR, and TCRdb's table has in-frame clones only and misses some. The sample has around 26,000 clones; over 85% are singletons. The sequencing input was peripheral blood mononuclear cells (PBMCs). The receptor set was obtained from a human donor with classical Hodgkin lymphoma.

The CDR3 nucleotides are TGCGCCAGCAGCTTATCTTCTTACGAGCAGTACTTC. Translating it yields CASSLSSYEQYF. This chain uses TRBV5-1 with TRBJ2-7, with D hard to call. The V gene lost 2 bases and the J gene lost 4 bases, with 7 bases spanning the gap. The CDR3 covers 12 residues. Germline loops: CDR1 SGHRS, CDR2 YFSETQ.

The DNA of the CDR3 is TGTGCCATCGGTGGGGACAGGAACAATCAGCCCCAGCATTTT. It translates to CAIGGDRNNQPQHF. The gene calls are TRBV10-3 and TRBJ1-5, with 8 bases that match TRBD1. Germline V gene lookup returns CDR1 ENHRY and CDR2 SYGVKD. V was clipped by 8 bases and J by 3 bases; unmatched bases: 6. The CDR3 runs to 14 residues.

The CDR3 DNA is TGCGCCAGCAGTCCCGGACAGGGTCCTGCAACTAATGAAAAACTGTTTTTT. It is translated as CASSPGQGPATNEKLFF. The V call is TRBV4-1, the J call TRBJ1-4; 8 bases are a match to TRBD1. The CDR3 spans 17 residues. Germline V gene lookup returns CDR1 MGHRA and CDR2 YSYEKL. J gave up 0 bases and V 6 bases, and 9 bases lay outside the gene matches.

A few counts support this clone. The chain employs TRBV5-5 and TRBJ1-4, with no clear D. Germline V gene lookup returns CDR1 SGHKS and CDR2 YYEKEE (reference sequence). Trimming stripped 2 bases from V and 11 bases from J, with 13 bases between. The CDR3 consists of 13 residues. CDR3 sequence reads: CASSFVVLGKLFF. The CDR3 nucleotides read TGTGCCAGCAGCTTCGTCGTGTTGGGGAAACTGTTTTTT.

This clone was counted once. The rearrangement uses TRBV9 and TRBJ1-1; TRBD1 might be the D (6 bases). The germline V gene has CDR1 SGDLS and CDR2 YYNGEE. The CDR3 loop spans 16 amino acids. The germline V and J ends were trimmed by 0 bases and 5 bases, with 17 bases remaining between them. CDR3 in amino acids: CASSVGPGAGRTEAFF. Here the CDR3 DNA reads TGTGCCAGCAGCGTAGGTCCAGGGGCCGGTCGGACTGAAGCTTTCTTT. Looking up the rest from reference TRBV9 and TRBJ1-1 gives the full variable domain: DSGVTQTPKHLITATGQRVTLRCSPRSGDLSVYWYQQSLDQGLQFLIQYYNGEERAKGNILERFSAQQFPDLHSELNLSSLELGDSALYFCASSVGPGAGRTEAFFGQGTRLTVV.

The chain has TRBV14 and TRBJ2-7; D not resolved. The CDR3 consists of 13 residues. The germline V gene encodes CDR1 SGHDN and CDR2 FVKESK. V was clipped by 3 bases and J by 2 bases, with 8 bases between them. The CDR3 nucleotides read TGTGCCAGCAGCCAGACTGCGACCTACGAGCAGTACTTC. Translating gives CASSQTATYEQYF.

The chain couples TRBV5-6 to TRBJ2-7; D gene unclear. V gave up 0 bases and J gave up 2 bases, with 9 bases separating them. Germline lookup yields CDR1 SGHDT and CDR2 YYEEEE. CDR3 length: 14 amino acids. The CDR3 coding sequence is TGTGCCAGCAGCTTGGCCGACACCGCCTACGAGCAGTACTTC. This gives the protein CASSLADTAYEQYF.

This chain links TRBV7-2 with TRBJ2-1; 7 bases align to TRBD1. V was clipped by 7 bases and J by 4 bases; unmatched bases: 13. The germline V gene encodes CDR1 SGHTA and CDR2 FQGNSA. This CDR3 has 16 residues. The CDR3 sequence is CASNQRGTVGYNEQFF. CDR3 sequence (DNA): TGTGCCAGCAACCAAAGAGGGACAGTCGGGTACAATGAGCAGTTCTTC.

The genes are TRBV30 and TRBJ1-6; D is uncertain. The germline V and J ends were trimmed by 4 bases and 6 bases, with 13 bases remaining between them. This CDR3 region has 14 residues. CDR1 is GTSNPN and CDR2 is SVGIG in the germline V gene (reference sequence). The CDR3, as DNA: TGTGCCTGGAATCCTTCAAGCGGTAATTCACCCCTCCACTTT. As protein: CAWNPSSGNSPLHF.

V gene TRBV5-1 combines with J gene TRBJ2-7; 9 nucleotides line up with TRBD1. V shed 2 bases, J shed 1 base, and the junction held 7 bases outside the gene matches. The CDR3 has 16 residues. From germline, CDR1 is SGHRS and CDR2 YFSETQ. CDR3 DNA: TGCGCCAGCAGCTTTGTCCCGGGACAGGGTTCCTACGAGCAGTACTTC. Residues: CASSFVPGQGSYEQYF.

The CDR3 nucleotides read TGTGCCAGCTCACTCGACAGGGTTAATTCACCCCTCCACTTT. Its translation is CASSLDRVNSPLHF. V and J are TRBV18 and TRBJ1-6; 7 bases map to TRBD1. Trimming removed 4 bases from V and 6 bases from J; junction bases left unmatched: 3. The CDR3 extends over 14 amino acids. Germline CDR1 reads KGHSH; CDR2 reads LQKENI.

The CDR3 sequence is CATRGELFF. The CDR3 region has the DNA TGTGCCACCCGCGGGGAGCTGTTTTTT. V is TRBV3-2 and J is TRBJ2-2; the D call in the table, TRBD2, was not verified against the DNA. TRBV3-2 represents a pseudogene. This CDR3 has 9 residues.

The rearrangement links TRBV6-7 to TRBJ2-7; D is unresolved. TRBV6-7 is noted as an ORF with a role that remains uncertain. CDR3 length: 15 residues. Trimming cost V 6 bases and J 2 bases, with 17 bases left between them. CDR3: CASSHRPEGTYEQYF. The CDR3 nucleotides are TGTGCCAGCAGCCACCGACCGGAAGGGACCTACGAGCAGTACTTC.

V is TRBV10-2 and J is TRBJ2-1; D is unresolved. There are 13 residues in the CDR3. The germline V gene has CDR1 WSHSY and CDR2 SAAADI. The germline V and J ends were trimmed by 1 base and 7 bases, with 8 bases remaining between them. The CDR3 nucleotides read TGCGCCAGCAGTGAGTTCGGGCCAAATGAGCAGTTCTTC. It specifies CASSEFGPNEQFF.

This chain joins TRBV4-3 and TRBJ1-6; D call uncertain. The CDR3 length is 13 residues. Germline lookup yields CDR1 LGHNA and CDR2 YSLEER. V was cut by 1 base and J by 6 bases, with 4 bases left in between. In DNA, the CDR3 is TGCGCCAGCAGCCAAGGGTTTAATTCACCCCTCCACTTT. Protein sequence: CASSQGFNSPLHF.

This chain connects TRBV10-3 to TRBJ2-1, with a possible D match to TRBD1 (6 bases). There are 15 residues in the CDR3. V lost 6 bases and J 0 bases, leaving 12 bases between the germline ends. CDR1 is ENHRY, CDR2 SYGVKD, per germline. The CDR3 protein is CAIRQQGDSYNEQFF. The CDR3 nucleotides read TGTGCCATCAGGCAACAGGGTGACTCCTACAATGAGCAGTTCTTC.